The 13 T cell receptor beta chains presented below share a single source sample, sequenced in a study of T cells after yellow fever vaccination. TCRdb re-called the 5' RACE reads through MiXCR, storing one row per CDR3 protein. The table records a few hundred thousand distinct CDR3 sequences, about 5.2% of them present only once. The input for sequencing was CD4+ T cells sorted from PBMCs, taken on the day of the yellow fever booster vaccination. All receptors derive from a young man who received the YFV17D yellow fever vaccine.

The chain recombines TRBV20-1 with TRBJ1-1; 7 nucleotides align to TRBD1. J gave up 6 bases and V 2 bases, and 9 bases lay outside the gene matches. The V gene's germline CDR1 is DFQATT and CDR2 SNEGSKA (reference sequence). CDR3 length: 14 residues. The CDR3 region is CSARSDRVGPEAFF. The DNA for the CDR3 is TGCAGTGCTAGAAGCGACAGGGTCGGTCCTGAAGCTTTCTTT.

The chain uses TRBV12-3 or TRBV12-4 and TRBJ1-1; D might be TRBD1 (6 bases). Trimming shortened V by 2 bases and J by 3 bases, and 7 bases separated the two germline ends. This CDR3 has 13 residues. The CDR3 region has the DNA TGTGCCAGCAGTTTATACAGGGACACTGAAGCTTTCTTT. Translating it yields CASSLYRDTEAFF.

There are a few counts of this clonotype. The chain carries TRBV2 and TRBJ1-6; D is undetermined. The V end was cut by 6 bases, the J end by 0 bases, with 6 bases between. Per germline, CDR1 SNHLY and CDR2 FYNNEI. The CDR3 consists of 14 residues. CDR3 sequence: CASRGSSYNSPLHF. The CDR3 DNA follows: TGTGCCAGCAGGGGCAGCTCCTATAATTCACCCCTCCACTTT.

This clonotype was seen a handful of times. The V and J genes are TRBV15 and TRBJ1-1; D is undetermined. CDR1 LNHNV and CDR2 YYDKDF come from the germline V gene (reference sequence). The CDR3 loop spans 13 amino acids. The V and J ends lost 0 bases and 10 bases respectively, with 12 bases between them. CDR3 protein: CATSRDGRGLAFF. The CDR3 region has the DNA TGTGCCACCAGCAGAGATGGTCGTGGGCTAGCTTTCTTT. The whole variable domain, remainder taken from reference TRBV15 and TRBJ1-1, is DAMVIQNPRYQVTQFGKPVTLSCSQTLNHNVMYWYQQKSSQAPKLLFHYYDKDFNNEADTPDNFQSRRPNTSFCFLDIRSPGLGDTAMYLCATSRDGRGLAFFGQGTRLTVV.

The rearrangement uses TRBV5-1 and TRBJ1-2; 12 bases agree with TRBD1. V gave up 2 bases and J gave up 2 bases; unmatched junction bases: 4. Germline V gives CDR1 SGHRS, CDR2 YFSETQ. CDR3 size: 16 residues. The CDR3 DNA reads TGCGCCAGCAGCTTACCGGGACAGGGGGCGAACTATGGCTACACCTTC. It specifies CASSLPGQGANYGYTF.

The V and J genes are TRBV18 and TRBJ2-2; no reliable D call. Deletions cut 1 base from V and 3 bases from J, with 6 bases between. CDR1 and CDR2 (germline): KGHSH, LQKENI. The CDR3 covers 14 residues. CDR3 DNA sequence: TGTGCCAGCTCACCACAGCAGGACACCGGGGAGCTGTTTTTT. This sequence encodes CASSPQQDTGELFF.

The chain couples TRBV11-3 to TRBJ1-6, with D uncertain. The CDR3 is 14 amino acids. Germline V gene data show CDR1 as SGHNT and CDR2 as YENEEA. Trimming removed 8 bases at V and 3 bases at J, with 11 bases between. The chain's CDR3 is CASREMGYNSPLHF. For the CDR3, the DNA is TGTGCCAGCCGGGAGATGGGCTATAATTCACCCCTCCACTTT.

This clonotype showed up many times. This chain joins TRBV6-6 and TRBJ2-3, with D possibly being TRBD1 (6 bases). CDR3 length: 15 amino acids. Trimming stripped 6 bases from V and 3 bases from J, with 16 bases between. Germline CDR1 reads MNHNY; CDR2 reads SVGAGI (reference sequence). The CDR3, as DNA: TGTGCCAGCAGCCCCCAGGGGATTCGTACAGATACGCAGTATTTT. This sequence encodes CASSPQGIRTDTQYF.

The chain uses TRBV7-2 and TRBJ2-7; 7 nucleotides match TRBD2. Germline V gene data show CDR1 as SGHTA and CDR2 as FQGNSA. This CDR3 contains 14 residues. The V and J ends lost 5 bases and 5 bases, in that order; junction bases with no gene match: 9. The CDR3 DNA reads as TGTGCCAGCAGCGTCGGGGGGTCTGCCCACGAGCAGTACTTC. The encoded protein is CASSVGGSAHEQYF. Combining the CDR3 with reference TRBV7-2 and TRBJ2-7 gives the whole variable domain GAGVSQSPSNKVTEKGKDVELRCDPISGHTALYWYRQSLGQGLEFLIYFQGNSAPDKSGLPSDRFSAERTGGSVSTLTIQRTQQEDSAVYLCASSVGGSAHEQYFGPGTRLTVT.

Ten or more counts support this clonotype. The chain links TRBV4-1 to TRBJ1-3, with D unclear. Trimming stripped 0 bases from V and 1 base from J, with 7 bases between. The CDR3 extends over 15 amino acids. The germline gives CDR1 MGHRA, CDR2 YSYEKL. CDR3 sequence: CASSQDVASGNTIYF. CDR3 DNA: TGCGCCAGCAGCCAAGATGTAGCTTCTGGAAACACCATATATTTT.

The V call is TRBV5-6, the J call TRBJ2-7, with 11 bases aligning to TRBD1. V shed 4 bases and J 2 bases; nucleotides not matched to a gene: 5. Looked up from germline, CDR1 is SGHDT and CDR2 is YYEEEE. This CDR3 has 15 amino acids. CDR3 residues: CASSKPGQGAYEQYF. CDR3 bases: TGTGCCAGCAGCAAACCGGGACAGGGGGCCTACGAGCAGTACTTC.

This clonotype was observed many times. This chain joins TRBV10-3 and TRBJ1-2, with D possibly being TRBD1 (5 bases). This CDR3 has 16 amino acids. CDR1 is ENHRY, CDR2 SYGVKD, per germline. V lost 11 bases and J 2 bases, leaving 24 bases between the germline ends. For the CDR3, the DNA is TGTGCCGCTAACTCACCAACCCAGGGCGCCAACTATGGCTACACCTTC. Protein sequence: CAANSPTQGANYGYTF.

This clonotype was observed at least ten times. The V gene is TRBV7-2, the J gene TRBJ1-1; the D gene is possibly TRBD1 (6 bases). Germline V lookup: CDR1 SGHTA, CDR2 FQGNSA. This CDR3 comprises 13 residues. Trimming took off 5 bases at V and 5 bases at J, with 12 bases between the two ends. In nucleotides, the CDR3 is TGTGCCAGCAGCCCCACAGGGTATACTGAAGCTTTCTTT. This codes for CASSPTGYTEAFF.